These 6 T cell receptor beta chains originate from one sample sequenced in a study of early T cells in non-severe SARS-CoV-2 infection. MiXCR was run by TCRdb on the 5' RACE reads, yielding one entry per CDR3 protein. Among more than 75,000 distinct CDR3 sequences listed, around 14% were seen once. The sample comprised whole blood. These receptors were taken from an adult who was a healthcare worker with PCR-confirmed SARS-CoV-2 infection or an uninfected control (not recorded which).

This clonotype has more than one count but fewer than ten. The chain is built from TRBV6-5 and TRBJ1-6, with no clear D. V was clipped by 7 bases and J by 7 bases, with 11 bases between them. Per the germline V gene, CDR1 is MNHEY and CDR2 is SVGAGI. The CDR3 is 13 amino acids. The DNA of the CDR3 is TGTGCCAGCACCCCCAGGAGGAATTCACCCCTCCACTTT. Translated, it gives CASTPRRNSPLHF.

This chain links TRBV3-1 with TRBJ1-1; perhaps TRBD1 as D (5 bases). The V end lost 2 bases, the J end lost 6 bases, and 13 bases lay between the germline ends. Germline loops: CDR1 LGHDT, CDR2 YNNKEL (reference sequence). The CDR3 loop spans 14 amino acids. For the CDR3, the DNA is TGTGCCAGCAGCCAAAATGTAGGGGACGCTGAAGCTTTCTTT. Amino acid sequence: CASSQNVGDAEAFF.

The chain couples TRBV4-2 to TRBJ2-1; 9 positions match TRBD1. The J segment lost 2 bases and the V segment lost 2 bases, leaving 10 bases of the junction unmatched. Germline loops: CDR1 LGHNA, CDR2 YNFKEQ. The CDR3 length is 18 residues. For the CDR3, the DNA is TGTGCCAGCAGCCAACGACAGGGGGACCCCGGCACCTACAATGAGCAGTTCTTC. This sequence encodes CASSQRQGDPGTYNEQFF.

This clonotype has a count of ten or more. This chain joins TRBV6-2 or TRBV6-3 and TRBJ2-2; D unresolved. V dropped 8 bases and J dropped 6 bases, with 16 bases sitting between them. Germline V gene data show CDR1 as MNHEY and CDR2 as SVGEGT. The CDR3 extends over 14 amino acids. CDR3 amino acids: CASALNKVAGELFF. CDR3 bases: TGTGCCAGCGCCCTTAACAAGGTCGCCGGGGAGCTGTTTTTT.

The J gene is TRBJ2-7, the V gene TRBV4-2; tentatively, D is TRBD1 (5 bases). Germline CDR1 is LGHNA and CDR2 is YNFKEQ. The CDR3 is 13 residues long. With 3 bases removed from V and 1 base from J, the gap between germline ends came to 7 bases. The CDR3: CASSQTESYEQYF. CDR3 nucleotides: TGTGCCAGCAGCCAGACAGAATCCTACGAGCAGTACTTC.

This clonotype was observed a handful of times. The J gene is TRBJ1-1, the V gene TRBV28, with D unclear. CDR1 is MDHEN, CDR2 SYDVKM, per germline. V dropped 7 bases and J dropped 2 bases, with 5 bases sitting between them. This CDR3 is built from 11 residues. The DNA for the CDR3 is TGTGCCAGCAAGGGAAACACTGAAGCTTTCTTT. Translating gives CASKGNTEAFF.